The 8 T cell receptor beta chains listed next were all sequenced from one sample in a study of T cells after yellow fever vaccination. TCRdb re-derived calls from the 5' RACE reads in MiXCR, one entry per CDR3 protein. The table has some 320,000 distinct CDR3 sequences, 8.7% seen once. The sample was PBMCs, taken on the day of the first yellow fever vaccination. The receptors come from a young man who received the YFV17D yellow fever vaccine.

This clonotype appeared a few times. This chain's CDR3 is CASSIGQPLYNEQFF. In nucleotides, the CDR3 is TGCGCCAGCAGCATCGGACAGCCCCTATACAATGAGCAGTTCTTC. V is TRBV5-1 and J is TRBJ2-1; D possibly corresponds to TRBD1 (6 bases). Germline V gene lookup returns CDR1 SGHRS and CDR2 YFSETQ. V shed 4 bases and J shed 4 bases, with 15 bases lying between them. This CDR3 region has 15 residues.

This clonotype appeared a few times. The chain has TRBV6-5 and TRBJ2-7; 8 bases fit TRBD2. Germline V gene sequence: CDR1 MNHEY, CDR2 SVGAGI. The CDR3 is 17 amino acids. V trimming: 2 bases; J trimming: 2 bases; junction bases outside the gene matches: 11. DNA of the CDR3: TGTGCCAGCAGTTACGACGGTTTCTCGGGGGGGCCCTACGAGCAGTACTTC. This codes for CASSYDGFSGGPYEQYF.

As to this clonotype: The junction and the germline gene differ at one end; a read error may be behind it. The chain has TRBV2 and TRBJ1-2; D is possibly TRBD1 (5 bases). Germline V CDR1 and CDR2: SNHLY, FYNNEI. The CDR3 is made up of 14 amino acids. In DNA, the CDR3 is TGTGCCAGCAGGGAAGGCCAGGGAAACTATGGCTACACCTTC. It specifies CASREGQGNYGYTF.

The gene calls are TRBV9 and TRBJ1-3; maybe TRBD1 (5 bases). The V gene's germline CDR1 is SGDLS and CDR2 YYNGEE. The germline V and J ends were trimmed by 6 bases and 0 bases, with 13 bases remaining between them. The CDR3 is 15 residues long. CDR3: CASIARGNSGNTIYF. DNA of the CDR3: TGTGCCAGCATCGCAAGGGGTAACTCTGGAAACACCATATATTTT.

This clonotype was seen at least ten times. The chain recombines TRBV5-1 with TRBJ2-3, with TRBD1 as a possible D gene (5 bases). Germline CDR1 is SGHRS and CDR2 is YFSETQ. The CDR3 extends over 14 amino acids. V dropped 4 bases and J dropped 3 bases, with 12 bases sitting between them. The CDR3 region is CASSPLRGTDTQYF. The CDR3 nucleotides are TGCGCCAGCAGCCCTCTTAGGGGAACAGATACGCAGTATTTT. Full variable domain (rest looked up from reference TRBV5-1 and TRBJ2-3): KAGVTQTPRYLIKTRGQQVTLSCSPISGHRSVSWYQQTPGQGLQFLFEYFSETQRNKGNFPGRFSGRQFSNSRSEMNVSTLELGDSALYLCASSPLRGTDTQYFGPGTRLTVL.

This clonotype was seen repeatedly, ten times or more. V gene TRBV10-2 combines with J gene TRBJ2-7; possibly TRBD2 for D (5 bases). The CDR3 spans 15 residues. V lost 2 bases and J lost 2, with 13 bases in between. Germline V CDR1 and CDR2: WSHSY, SAAADI. For the CDR3, the DNA is TGCGCCAGCAGTGAGAAGCGAGGGTCGGCCTACGAGCAGTACTTC. Translation: CASSEKRGSAYEQYF.

The sample holds many counts of this clonotype. In DNA form, the CDR3 reads TGCAGTGTACGGAATGAGCAGTTCTTC. Its translation is CSVRNEQFF. This chain connects TRBV20-1 to TRBJ2-1; no clear D. The CDR3 contains 9 residues. CDR1 is DFQATT, CDR2 SNEGSKA, per germline (reference sequence). Between the trimmed V and J ends, which lost 7 bases and 7 bases, there was a span of 5 bases.

This clonotype was seen a few times. This sequence joins TRBV12-3 or TRBV12-4 and TRBJ2-2; D call uncertain. V was cut by 3 bases and J by 7 bases, with 9 bases left in between. There are 13 residues in the CDR3. In nucleotides, the CDR3 is TGTGCCAGCAGTTTCTTCGGCGGCGGGGAGCTGTTTTTT. It translates to CASSFFGGGELFF.